This T cell receptor beta chain was recovered during a study of blood T cell repertoires in COVID-19. This study enrolled people aged roughly 18 to 90 from about 24 US geographic areas. Cohorts were based on clinical histories the participants reported. Generated by immunoSEQ multiplex PCR, the TCRdb table keeps only in-frame clones and is missing some. The repertoire holds some 270,000 clones, with 88% as singletons. V shed 4 bases and J 2 bases; nucleotides not matched to a gene: 9. The CDR3 length is 18 residues. Germline CDR1 reads MNHNS; CDR2 reads SASEGT. This receptor was obtained from a woman aged 35 to 49 who had been exposed to COVID-19. Sequencing was carried out using PBMCs or T cells enriched from blood (not recorded which). The gene calls are TRBV6-1 and TRBJ2-6; 9 bases agree with TRBD1. CDR3 residues: CASSGGQGLATGANVLTF. CDR3 DNA sequence: TGTGCCAGCAGTGGGGGACAGGGTCTAGCTACTGGGGCCAACGTCCTGACTTTC.